The rows below give T cell receptor beta chains drawn from one sample of a study of low-dose radiotherapy and immunotherapy resistance in tumors. From the reads, TCRdb called clonotypes with MiXCR, one entry per CDR3 protein. The table lists 80,000 to 90,000 distinct CDR3 sequences, 15% to 20% of them singletons. The source was PBMCs, collected before treatment. The receptors shown here come from a male donor with prostate cancer. The CDR3 runs from the conserved cysteine through the conserved F or W. D genes are given only for firm matches. Only part of the rows carry a size: once, few, many, or a class if the clone is expanded.

>TRBJ1-4|.|once|TRBV7-9
TGTGCCAGCAGCTCCCCCGGTCGTGAAAAACTGTTTTTT
CASSSPGREKLFF
>TRBJ1-5|.|many|TRBV24-1
TGTGCCACCAGTCCAGGGGATAATCAGCCCCAGCATTTT
CATSPGDNQPQHF
>TRBJ2-7|.|many|TRBV21-1
TGTGCCAGCGGCGCGGACACCTACGAGCAGTACTTC
CASGADTYEQYF
>TRBJ1-2|.|many|TRBV2
TGTGCCAGCAACGCTCAAACTAACTATGGCTACACCTTC
CASNAQTNYGYTF
>TRBJ2-5|.|.|TRBV4-1
TGCGCCAGCAGCCAGAGACCTGGCGGGCCAGAGACCCAGTACTTC
CASSQRPGGPETQYF
>TRBJ2-7|.|many|TRBV28
TGTGCCAGCAGTTCAGGGGTTCACGAGCAGTACTTC
CASSSGVHEQYF
>TRBJ2-5|TRBD2|many|TRBV6-6
TGTGCCAGCAGCATACCCGAGCGGGGGCAAGAGACCCAGTACTTC
CASSIPERGQETQYF
>TRBJ2-2|.|many|TRBV5-1
TGCGCCAGCAGCTTAGGGGCCCACACCGGGGAGCTGTTTTTT
CASSLGAHTGELFF
>TRBJ2-1|.|many|TRBV25-1
TGTGCCAGCAGTGAATCACGGATGAATGAGCAGTTCTTC
CASSESRMNEQFF
>TRBJ2-3|.|many|TRBV5-4
TGTGCCGCCAGCGGGTCACCCCCAGATACGCAGTATTTT
CAASGSPPDTQYF
>TRBJ2-7|.|many|TRBV19
TGTGCCAGTAGTATTGTTCCTGGGAGTGAGCAGTACTTC
CASSIVPGSEQYF
>TRBJ2-7|TRBD2|many|TRBV11-1
TGTGCCAGCAGCTTCCGACTAGCGGATTCATCCTACGAGCAGTACTTC
CASSFRLADSSYEQYF
>TRBJ2-7|TRBD1|many|TRBV7-9
TGTGCCAGCAGCCAGAGGGCGACAGGGGTTGGCCACGAGCAGTACTTC
CASSQRATGVGHEQYF
>TRBJ2-5|.|many|TRBV7-2
TGTGCCAGCAGCTTAGCGATGCTGGCCCAGGAGACCCAGTACTTC
CASSLAMLAQETQYF
>TRBJ2-5|TRBD2|.|TRBV20-1
TGCAGTGCTAGAGGGCTAGCGGGGATACAAGAGACCCAGTACTTC
CSARGLAGIQETQYF
>TRBJ2-3|.|many|TRBV10-3
TGTGCCATCAGTGGGGGACCCACAGATACGCAGTATTTT
CAISGGPTDTQYF
>TRBJ2-3|.|.|TRBV5-6
TGTGCCAGCAGCGGGGGCCCAGGGGATACGCAGTATTTT
CASSGGPGDTQYF
>TRBJ1-4|.|many|TRBV6-2/TRBV6-3
TGTGCCAGCAGGAGGGACACGGCGAATGAAAAACTGTTTTTT
CASRRDTANEKLFF
>TRBJ1-3|.|few|TRBV5-1
TGCGCCAGCACGTGGGACCCCGAAAGTAGAAACACCATATATTTT
CASTWDPESRNTIYF
>TRBJ1-2|.|many|TRBV7-9
TGTGCCAGCAGCGGATCGGGAGTCGGCCATGGCTACACCTTC
CASSGSGVGHGYTF
>TRBJ1-5|.|few|TRBV5-5
TGTGCCAGCAGCTCCCAGGCCGGCTCTATGGAGCCCCAGCATTTT
CASSSQAGSMEPQHF
>TRBJ1-2|.|many|TRBV3-1
TGTGCCAGCAGCCAAGGCCGGCCCTATGGCTACACCTTC
CASSQGRPYGYTF
>TRBJ2-1|TRBD2|.|TRBV12-3/TRBV12-4
TGTGCCAGCAGTTTTACTGCCTTTAGCGGGGGGGAGTACAATGAGCAGTTCTTC
CASSFTAFSGGEYNEQFF
>TRBJ1-6|TRBD1|many|TRBV14
TGTGCCAGCAGCCTGTCCGGGACAGGGCGACCCCTCCACTTT
CASSLSGTGRPLHF
>TRBJ2-5|.|many|TRBV7-3
TGTGCCAGCAGCCCATCTAGGGACTCAGAGACCCAGTACTTC
CASSPSRDSETQYF
>TRBJ2-5|.|many|TRBV27
TGTGCCTCCCAGGCCCGCGTGGGGACCCAGTACTTC
CASQARVGTQYF
>TRBJ2-3|.|many|TRBV12-3/TRBV12-4
TGTGCCAGCAGTTTTGAGACGCTTGCGCGGGGCGGCACAGATACGCAGTATTTT
CASSFETLARGGTDTQYF
>TRBJ2-3|.|many|TRBV6-4
TGTGCCAGCAGTGACGTGGGAACAGATACGCAGTATTTT
CASSDVGTDTQYF
>TRBJ1-6|.|few|TRBV12-3/TRBV12-4
TGTGCCAGCAGTTTACGGGTAACGCAGCCCTATAATTCACCCCTCCACTTT
CASSLRVTQPYNSPLHF
>TRBJ2-3|.|.|TRBV3-1
TGTGCCAGCAGCCAAGATCTGGCAGGCACAGATACGCAGTATTTT
CASSQDLAGTDTQYF
>TRBJ2-1|TRBD2|.|TRBV6-2/TRBV6-3
TGTGCCAGCAGTTCCGGGGACTACCCGCCGGGGGATGAGCAGTTCTTC
CASSSGDYPPGDEQFF
>TRBJ2-2|.|few|TRBV29-1
.
CSVEAGVNTGELFFF
>TRBJ2-7|.|many|TRBV5-1
TGCGCCAGCAGCGACAGTCTCTCCTACGAGCAGTACTTC
CASSDSLSYEQYF
>TRBJ1-4|.|many|TRBV12-3/TRBV12-4
TGTGCCAGCAGGCCCGAGCAGGGGCCCACTAATGAAAAACTGTTTTTT
CASRPEQGPTNEKLFF
>TRBJ2-1|TRBD2|many|TRBV20-1
TGCAGTGCTAGTGAGGGACTAGCGGGGTACAATGAGCAGTTCTTC
CSASEGLAGYNEQFF
>TRBJ1-1|.|many|TRBV13
TGTGCCAGCAGCGGGCTTGCGAACACTGAAGCTTTCTTT
CASSGLANTEAFF
>TRBJ2-2|TRBD2|many|TRBV11-2
TGTGCCAGCAGCTTAGGGACCTGGACTAGTAGCACCGGGGAGCTGTTTTTT
CASSLGTWTSSTGELFF
>TRBJ1-5|TRBD1|few|TRBV20-1
TGCAGTGCTGTGGGACAGGGGGGTTATAGCAATCAGCCCCAGCATTTT
CSAVGQGGYSNQPQHF
>TRBJ1-6|.|.|TRBV2
TGTGCCAGCAGGACAGCGGCCTATAATTCACCCCTCCACTTT
CASRTAAYNSPLHF
>TRBJ1-1|TRBD1|many|TRBV6-5
TGTGCCAGCAGTTACAGGGACAGTCCCGTGAAACCACGAAAGGCTGAAGCTTTCTTT
CASSYRDSPVKPRKAEAFF
>TRBJ2-3|.|many|TRBV2
TGTGCCAGCAGTGACGAGCCGACCACAGATACGCAGTATTTT
CASSDEPTTDTQYF
>TRBJ1-4|.|.|TRBV5-6
TGTGCCAGCAGTGCTAGTGACAGGATAAATGAAAAACTGTTTTTT
CASSASDRINEKLFF
>TRBJ2-2|.|few|TRBV9
TGTGCCAGCAGCGTAGAGTCGGGGGACTACACCGGGGAGCTGTTTTTT
CASSVESGDYTGELFF
>TRBJ1-5|.|.|TRBV5-4
TGTGCCAGCAGCTTGCTGAATCAGCCCCAGCATTTT
CASSLLNQPQHF
>TRBJ1-5|TRBD1|.|TRBV5-8
TGTGCCAGCAGCTACGACAGGGATAGCAATCAGCCCCAGCATTTT
CASSYDRDSNQPQHF
>TRBJ2-5|.|many|TRBV7-8
TGTGCCAGCAGCTTTCAGCCGGTGGCCCAGTACTTC
CASSFQPVAQYF
>TRBJ1-2|.|many|TRBV6-6
TGTGCCAGCAGTTACACGGACCAGGGGCTGGGTGGCTACACCTTC
CASSYTDQGLGGYTF
>TRBJ2-1|.|many|TRBV6-1
TGTGCCAGCAGGCTAACGTACAATGAGCAGTTCTTC
CASRLTYNEQFF
>TRBJ2-1|.|many|TRBV5-1
TGCGCCAGCAACTACGGGGTCTCCTACAATGAGCAGTTCTTC
CASNYGVSYNEQFF
>TRBJ2-1|.|few|TRBV20-1
TGCAGTGCCCCGGAGGTGGGGGGCCGGTATGAGCAGTTCTTC
CSAPEVGGRYEQFF
>TRBJ1-1|.|.|TRBV25-1
TGTGCCAGCAGTGTAACAGGGAGGAACACTGAAGCTTTCTTT
CASSVTGRNTEAFF
>TRBJ1-5|TRBD1|many|TRBV6-2/TRBV6-3
TGTGCCAGCAGTGCGCAGGGGGCGATCAATCAGCCCCAGCATTTT
CASSAQGAINQPQHF
>TRBJ2-3|TRBD1|many|TRBV5-1
TGCGCCAGCAGCCCCAACACAGGGGGCATCGCAGATACGCAGTATTTT
CASSPNTGGIADTQYF